What follows are 31 T cell receptor beta chains derived from one specimen sequenced in a study of blood T cell repertoires in COVID-19. The assay was immunoSEQ multiplex PCR, and TCRdb's table has in-frame clones only and misses some. The repertoire has some 140,000 clones, over 60% of them found once; the top ten carry around 1.7%. Material: peripheral blood. All receptors derive from a man older than 75 with acute or convalescent COVID-19.

This chain joins TRBV2 and TRBJ1-6; D possibly corresponds to TRBD1 (5 bases). Germline assignment: CDR1 SNHLY and CDR2 FYNNEI. V was cut by 4 bases and J by 10 bases, with 8 bases left in between. The CDR3 sequence is 12 residues long. The CDR3 DNA follows: TGTGCCAGCAGTGGACAGTTATCACCCCTCCACTTT. It translates to CASSGQLSPLHF.

This clone was picked up a small number of times. This chain joins TRBV5-4 and TRBJ1-2, with a weak D call TRBD1 (5 bases). The CDR3 sequence is 13 residues long. The germline CDR1 and CDR2 sequences are SGHNT and YYREEE (reference sequence). V was cut by 0 bases and J by 7 bases, with 10 bases left in between. The CDR3 nucleotides read TGTGCCAGCAGCTTGGCTGGAGGGGTTGGCTACACCTTC. Protein product: CASSLAGGVGYTF. The complete variable domain, with remaining parts taken from reference TRBV5-4 and TRBJ1-2, reads ETGVTQSPTHLIKTRGQQVTLRCSSQSGHNTVSWYQQALGQGPQFIFQYYREEENGRGNFPPRFSGLQFPNYSSELNVNALELDDSALYLCASSLAGGVGYTFGSGTRLTVV.

J is TRBJ1-1 and V is TRBV11-2, with D unresolved. Germline V gives CDR1 SGHAT, CDR2 FQNNGV. The CDR3 runs to 17 residues. Deletions cut 2 bases from V and 4 bases from J, with 20 bases between. The CDR3 region is CASSLSAAGYSGTEAFF. DNA of the CDR3: TGTGCCAGCAGCTTATCCGCCGCGGGGTACTCGGGCACTGAAGCTTTCTTT.

For this clone: Other DNA sequences from this sample encode an identical CDR3 as well. The chain links TRBV6-2 or TRBV6-3 to TRBJ1-6; 7 bases match TRBD1. V shed 5 bases and J 6 bases; nucleotides not matched to a gene: 7. This CDR3 spans 15 amino acids. Germline V lookup: CDR1 MNHEY, CDR2 SVGEGT. The CDR3 region is CASSRGAGGNSPLHF. DNA of the CDR3: TGTGCCAGCAGTCGTGGGGCAGGGGGTAATTCACCCCTCCACTTT.

The chain employs TRBV15 and TRBJ2-1, with 13 nucleotides matching TRBD2. Trimming cost V 8 bases and J 12 bases; bases outside gene matches: 13. CDR1 is LNHNV and CDR2 is YYDKDF in the germline V gene (reference sequence). The CDR3 has 15 residues. The CDR3 region is CATPEELAGGHLQFF. CDR3 in DNA: TGTGCCACCCCAGAGGAACTAGCGGGGGGGCACTTGCAGTTCTTC.

This chain uses TRBV10-3 with TRBJ2-7; D call uncertain. Germline CDR1 is ENHRY and CDR2 is SYGVKD. V shed 7 bases and J shed 2 bases, with 12 bases lying between them. This CDR3 is 13 amino acids long. The CDR3 DNA reads as TGTGCCATCAAGTGGTCAGAGGCCTACGAGCAGTACTTC. This gives the protein CAIKWSEAYEQYF.

The chain recombines TRBV2 with TRBJ2-5; 10 bases agree with TRBD2. The CDR3 covers 16 residues. Trimming took 7 bases from V and 2 from J; bases not matched to a gene: 10. From germline, CDR1 is SNHLY and CDR2 FYNNEI. CDR3 in amino acids: CASTWSGGANQETQYF. CDR3 DNA: TGTGCCAGCACGTGGAGCGGGGGGGCCAATCAAGAGACCCAGTACTTC.

This rearrangement joins TRBV25-1 to TRBJ2-3, with 9 bases aligning to TRBD2. Germline CDR1 and CDR2: MGHDK and SYGVNS. The CDR3 loop spans 15 amino acids. V gave up 7 bases and J gave up 0 bases; unmatched junction bases: 5. CDR3 nucleotides: TGTGCCAGCACACTAGCGGGTTCGAGCACAGATACGCAGTATTTT. Residues: CASTLAGSSTDTQYF.

V is TRBV7-3 and J is TRBJ2-1, with 7 bases fitting TRBD1. CDR1 and CDR2 from the germline V gene are SGHTA and FQGTGA. Trimming took 3 bases from V and 7 from J; bases not matched to a gene: 9. The CDR3 spans 15 residues. DNA of the CDR3: TGTGCCAGCAGCTTTGATTGGGCAGGGGGTAATGAGCAGTTCTTC. Translating gives CASSFDWAGGNEQFF.

This clone was seen only a few times. The rearrangement links TRBV19 to TRBJ2-2, with a possible D match to TRBD1 (6 bases). Trimming left V 7 bases short and J 0 bases short, with 18 bases between. Per germline, CDR1 LNHDA and CDR2 SQIVND (reference sequence). The CDR3 runs 17 residues. For the CDR3, the DNA is TGTGCCAGTACCAAGCCGGAAGGGACAACGAACACCGGGGAGCTGTTTTTT. Amino acids: CASTKPEGTTNTGELFF.

V gene TRBV6-2 or TRBV6-3 combines with J gene TRBJ1-1; TRBD1 matches 8 bases. The CDR3 loop spans 16 amino acids. Germline values: CDR1 MNHEY, CDR2 SVGEGT. The V segment lost 6 bases and the J segment 3 bases; nucleotides outside the gene matches: 12. The CDR3 spells CASSPLRDRYYTEAFF. The CDR3 nucleotides are TGTGCCAGCAGCCCTCTTAGGGACAGGTATTACACTGAAGCTTTCTTT.

This sequence joins TRBV2 and TRBJ2-4; 7 nucleotides agree with TRBD2. Germline V lookup: CDR1 SNHLY, CDR2 FYNNEI. V gave up 6 bases and J gave up 0 bases; unmatched junction bases: 2. This CDR3 spans 14 amino acids. CDR3 DNA: TGTGCCAGCAGGGGGGGGTTAGCCAAAAACATTCAGTACTTC. It is translated as CASRGGLAKNIQYF. Based on the CDR3 plus reference TRBV2 and TRBJ2-4, the full variable domain is EPEVTQTPSHQVTQMGQEVILRCVPISNHLYFYWYRQILGQKVEFLVSFYNNEISEKSEIFDDQFSVERPDGSNFTLKIRSTKLEDSAMYFCASRGGLAKNIQYFGAGTRLSVL.

This chain connects TRBV30 to TRBJ2-6, with TRBD2 as a possible D gene (5 bases). The CDR3 runs to 14 residues. V was cut by 2 bases and J by 3 bases, with 8 bases left in between. Per germline, CDR1 GTSNPN and CDR2 SVGIG (reference sequence). The CDR3 region is CAWSRGGGANVLTF. The DNA for the CDR3 is TGTGCCTGGAGTAGAGGAGGTGGGGCCAACGTCCTGACTTTC.

This chain connects TRBV28 to TRBJ2-3, with D possibly matching TRBD1 (6 bases). This CDR3 has 13 residues. The V end was cut by 6 bases, the J end by 4 bases, with 11 bases between. Per the germline V gene, CDR1 is MDHEN and CDR2 is SYDVKM. The chain's CDR3 is CASRSQGPDTQYF. CDR3 in DNA: TGTGCCAGCAGGTCACAGGGTCCAGATACGCAGTATTTT.

The chain couples TRBV21-1 to TRBJ2-7; the table's TRBD1 call for D was not verified on the DNA. TRBV21-1 is a pseudogene locus. The CDR3 runs 17 residues. The DNA of the CDR3 is TGTGCCAGCAGCAAAACCCCCGACAGGGCCCACTCCTACGAGCAGTACGTC. It specifies CASSKTPDRAHSYEQYV.

This clone was seen a few times. The chain recombines TRBV6-2 or TRBV6-3 with TRBJ1-2; D gene uncertain. Trimming pared 5 bases from V and 5 bases from J, leaving 9 bases between. The length of the CDR3 is 12 residues. Germline V CDR1 and CDR2: MNHEY, SVGEGT. The CDR3 sequence: CASSPPGYGYTF. The CDR3, as DNA: TGTGCCAGCAGTCCGCCGGGGTATGGCTACACCTTC.

The chain carries TRBV6-5 and TRBJ2-2, with 9 bases matching TRBD2. This CDR3 has 16 residues. The J segment lost 4 bases and the V segment lost 4 bases, leaving 7 bases of the junction unmatched. CDR1 and CDR2 from the germline V gene are MNHEY and SVGAGI. This chain's CDR3 is CASSSWTSETTGELFF. In DNA, the CDR3 is TGTGCCAGCAGTTCTTGGACTAGCGAGACCACCGGGGAGCTGTTTTTT.

The V gene is TRBV27, the J gene TRBJ1-2; D is uncertain. The CDR3 sequence is 14 residues long. The germline CDR1 and CDR2 sequences are MNHEY and SMNVEV (reference sequence). Trimming removed 5 bases at V and 3 bases at J, with 13 bases between. The CDR3 protein is CASSREEGYYGYTF. The CDR3 DNA sequence: TGTGCCAGCAGTAGGGAGGAGGGTTACTATGGCTACACCTTC.

This clone appeared a single time. The chain couples TRBV29-1 to TRBJ1-2; 8 bases are shared with TRBD1. Germline lookup yields CDR1 SQVTM and CDR2 ANQGSEA. The CDR3 extends over 13 amino acids. V trimming: 4 bases; J trimming: 5 bases; junction bases outside the gene matches: 6. For the CDR3, the DNA is TGCAGCGTTGGGACCGGGACAGGATATGGCTACACCTTC. This encodes CSVGTGTGYGYTF.

The V call is TRBV30, the J call TRBJ1-2; possibly TRBD1 for D (6 bases). Germline V gives CDR1 GTSNPN, CDR2 SVGIG (reference sequence). The germline V and J ends were trimmed by 2 bases and 5 bases, with 12 bases remaining between them. The length of the CDR3 is 13 residues. The chain's CDR3 is CAWSKQGGYGYTF. The CDR3 nucleotides are TGTGCCTGGAGTAAACAGGGCGGGTATGGCTACACCTTC.

The V gene is TRBV5-5, the J gene TRBJ2-2; TRBD1 agrees at 8 bases. After removal of 0 bases from V and 3 bases from J, the junction contained 4 bases not matched to a gene. Germline loops: CDR1 SGHKS, CDR2 YYEKEE (reference sequence). This CDR3 comprises 16 residues. For the CDR3, the DNA is TGTGCCAGCAGCTTGGCGGCGACAGGGGACACCGGGGAGCTGTTTTTT. Amino acids: CASSLAATGDTGELFF.

V gene TRBV18 combines with J gene TRBJ2-5; D gene unclear. Trimming pared 0 bases from V and 3 bases from J, leaving 2 bases between. This CDR3 has 12 residues. CDR1 and CDR2 (germline): KGHSH, LQKENI. The CDR3 spells CASSPPKETQYF. Written as DNA, the CDR3 is TGTGCCAGCTCACCACCTAAAGAGACCCAGTACTTC.

The gene calls are TRBV5-1 and TRBJ1-1; a possible D gene is TRBD1 (6 bases). Germline values: CDR1 SGHRS, CDR2 YFSETQ. The CDR3 spans 14 residues. Trimming cost V 1 base and J 6 bases, with 13 bases left between them. The CDR3 is CASSLNAGDSEAFF. In DNA form, the CDR3 reads TGCGCCAGCAGCTTGAACGCAGGGGATTCTGAAGCTTTCTTT. Combining the CDR3 with reference TRBV5-1 and TRBJ1-1 gives the whole variable domain KAGVTQTPRYLIKTRGQQVTLSCSPISGHRSVSWYQQTPGQGLQFLFEYFSETQRNKGNFPGRFSGRQFSNSRSEMNVSTLELGDSALYLCASSLNAGDSEAFFGQGTRLTVV.

This clone was seen a handful of times. This sequence joins TRBV19 and TRBJ1-6; D is unclear. V was cut by 6 bases and J by 4 bases, with 13 bases left in between. The CDR3 covers 15 residues. The germline CDR1 and CDR2 sequences are LNHDA and SQIVND (reference sequence). This CDR3 reads CASSPQPQYNSPLHF. The DNA of the CDR3 is TGTGCCAGTAGCCCCCAGCCACAGTATAATTCACCCCTCCACTTT.

The chain employs TRBV7-9 and TRBJ2-7, with 13 bases aligning to TRBD2. J was trimmed by 2 bases and V by 5 bases; bases with no gene match: 3. Germline V gene data show CDR1 as SEHNR and CDR2 as FQNEAQ (reference sequence). CDR3 length: 15 amino acids. The CDR3 sequence is CASSPGTSGTYEQYF. Here the CDR3 DNA reads TGTGCCAGCAGCCCCGGGACTAGCGGGACCTACGAGCAGTACTTC.

This rearrangement joins TRBV29-1 to TRBJ1-1; 7 bases agree with TRBD1. Trimming took 7 bases from V and 0 from J; bases not matched to a gene: 5. The V gene's germline CDR1 is SQVTM and CDR2 ANQGSEA. The CDR3 totals 13 residues. The CDR3 loop is CSAATGLNTEAFF. DNA for the CDR3: TGCAGCGCAGCGACAGGGTTGAACACTGAAGCTTTCTTT.

This clone was observed a handful of times. The chain couples TRBV19 to TRBJ1-5; 9 bases fit TRBD1. Germline assignment: CDR1 LNHDA and CDR2 SQIVND (reference sequence). V lost 7 bases, J lost 6 bases, and 7 bases stayed unmatched. The CDR3 totals 14 residues. This chain's CDR3 is CASTDRGAAQPQHF. In nucleotides, the CDR3 is TGTGCCAGTACTGACAGGGGGGCAGCTCAGCCCCAGCATTTT.

The chain is built from TRBV12-3 or TRBV12-4 and TRBJ1-2; 7 bases map to TRBD1. CDR3 size: 13 residues. The V and J ends lost 6 bases and 8 bases, in that order; junction bases with no gene match: 9. The CDR3 reads CASSAGGQRGYTF. The CDR3, as DNA: TGTGCCAGCAGCGCAGGGGGTCAGAGGGGCTACACCTTC.

V and J are TRBV4-3 and TRBJ2-5; 8 nucleotides match TRBD2. The ends lost 1 base at V and 4 bases at J; junction bases unmatched: 8. Germline V gives CDR1 LGHNA, CDR2 YSLEER. The CDR3 has 16 residues. This CDR3 reads CASSQVGSGGGETQYF. CDR3 coding DNA: TGCGCCAGCAGCCAAGTGGGCTCGGGGGGGGGAGAGACCCAGTACTTC.

The gene calls are TRBV12-3 or TRBV12-4 and TRBJ2-2, with D unresolved. The V end lost 3 bases, the J end lost 2 bases, and 4 bases lay between the germline ends. The CDR3 loop spans 13 amino acids. The CDR3 is CASSFTNTGELFF. DNA for the CDR3: TGTGCCAGCAGTTTTACTAACACCGGGGAGCTGTTTTTT.

V is TRBV5-1 and J is TRBJ2-3; 12 bases agree with TRBD1. This CDR3 spans 16 amino acids. Trimming at V came to 3 bases and at J to 2 bases, leaving 4 bases not matched to a gene. The germline V gene encodes CDR1 SGHRS and CDR2 YFSETQ. The CDR3 sequence: CASSSGQGAITDTQYF. CDR3 nucleotide sequence: TGCGCCAGCAGCTCGGGACAGGGGGCGATCACAGATACGCAGTATTTT. The variable domain in full, completed from reference TRBV5-1 and TRBJ2-3, reads KAGVTQTPRYLIKTRGQQVTLSCSPISGHRSVSWYQQTPGQGLQFLFEYFSETQRNKGNFPGRFSGRQFSNSRSEMNVSTLELGDSALYLCASSSGQGAITDTQYFGPGTRLTVL.